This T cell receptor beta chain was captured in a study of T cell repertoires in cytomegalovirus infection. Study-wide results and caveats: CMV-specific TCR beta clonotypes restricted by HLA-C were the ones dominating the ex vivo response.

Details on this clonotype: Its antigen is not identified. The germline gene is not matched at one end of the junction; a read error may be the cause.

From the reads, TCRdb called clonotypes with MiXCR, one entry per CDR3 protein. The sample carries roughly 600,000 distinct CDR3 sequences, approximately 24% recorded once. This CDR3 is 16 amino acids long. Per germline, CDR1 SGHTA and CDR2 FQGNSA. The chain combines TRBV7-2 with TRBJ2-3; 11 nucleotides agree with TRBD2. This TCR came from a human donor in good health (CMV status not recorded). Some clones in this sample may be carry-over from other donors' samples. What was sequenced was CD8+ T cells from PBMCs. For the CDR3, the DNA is TGTGCCAACAGCTTCCGACTAGCGGGGAGAACAGATACGCAGTATTTT. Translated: CANSFRLAGRTDTQYF.